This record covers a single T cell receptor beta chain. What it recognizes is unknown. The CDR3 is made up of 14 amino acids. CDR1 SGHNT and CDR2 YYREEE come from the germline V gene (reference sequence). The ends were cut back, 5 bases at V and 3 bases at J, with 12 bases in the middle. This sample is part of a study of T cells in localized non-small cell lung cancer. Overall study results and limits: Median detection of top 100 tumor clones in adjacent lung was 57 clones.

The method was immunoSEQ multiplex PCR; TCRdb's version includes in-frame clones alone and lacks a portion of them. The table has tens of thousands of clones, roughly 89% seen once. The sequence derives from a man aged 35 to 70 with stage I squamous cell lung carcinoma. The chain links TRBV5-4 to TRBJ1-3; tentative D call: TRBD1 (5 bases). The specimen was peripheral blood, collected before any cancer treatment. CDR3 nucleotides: TGTGCCAGCAGAGGCAGGGAAAATGGAAACACCATATATTTT. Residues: CASRGRENGNTIYF.